The clone carrying this TCR beta chain appeared a single time. Antigen: not known. With a far larger clone one base away, a read error is the likely cause. The CDR3 consists of 16 residues. From germline, CDR1 is MNHNY and CDR2 SVGAGI (reference sequence). The record originates from a study of liver allograft versus peripheral blood T cells. Study context: The authors compared T cell receptor repertoires in transplanted livers with those in the peripheral blood of recipients.

Points from the study as a whole: Inside liver allografts, T cell receptor repertoires reportedly diverged from the repertoires found in peripheral blood.

MiXCR was run by TCRdb on the reads, yielding one entry per CDR3 protein. The sample yields about 5,300 distinct CDR3 sequences, about a sixth seen once. This TCR came from a human patient who had a liver transplant. Some T cells could come from the graft donor. The chain recombines TRBV6-6 with TRBJ2-1; TRBD2 matches at 13 bases. CDR3 DNA: TGTACCAGCAGCCCGATCGGACTAGCGGGGGACAATGAGCAGTTCTTC. This codes for CTSSPIGLAGDNEQFF.